Shown below are 13 T cell receptor beta chains from a single sample sequenced in a study of blood T cell repertoires in COVID-19. Sequenced by immunoSEQ multiplex PCR; TCRdb stores in-frame clones only, minus some. The data hold some 190,000 clones, with 75% to 90% observed a single time. Sequencing was done on a sample of PBMCs or T cells enriched from blood (not recorded which). These receptors were taken from a woman aged 40 to 50 with acute COVID-19.

The rearrangement links TRBV2 to TRBJ1-4; TRBD1 matches 8 bases. The CDR3 covers 18 residues. CDR1 is SNHLY, CDR2 FYNNEI, per germline. The J segment lost 4 bases and the V segment lost 3 bases, leaving 13 bases of the junction unmatched. The CDR3 sequence: CASSDGQGAQSGNEKLFF. For the CDR3, the DNA is TGTGCCAGCAGTGATGGTCAGGGGGCGCAGAGTGGTAATGAAAAACTGTTTTTT.

The rearrangement uses TRBV19 and TRBJ1-5; TRBD1 aligns across 10 bases. From germline, CDR1 is LNHDA and CDR2 SQIVND (reference sequence). The V segment lost 7 bases and the J segment 6 bases; nucleotides outside the gene matches: 6. The CDR3 runs 14 residues. This chain's CDR3 is CASNDRGLGQPQHF. The CDR3 region has the DNA TGTGCCAGTAATGACAGGGGGCTAGGTCAGCCCCAGCATTTT.

This rearrangement joins TRBV7-9 to TRBJ2-2; 11 bases match TRBD2. The germline gives CDR1 SEHNR, CDR2 FQNEAQ (reference sequence). This CDR3 region has 15 residues. Trimming took 3 bases from V and 5 from J; bases not matched to a gene: 2. CDR3 in DNA: TGTGCCAGCAGCTTGAGGACTAGCGGGACCGGGGAGCTGTTTTTT. Translated: CASSLRTSGTGELFF.

This sequence joins TRBV15 and TRBJ1-4; 7 nucleotides align to TRBD1. J lost 4 bases, V lost 0 bases, and 5 bases had no gene match. Germline CDR1 and CDR2: LNHNV and YYDKDF (reference sequence). The CDR3 is 16 residues long. CDR3 loop: CATSREDRDYNEKLFF. CDR3 DNA sequence: TGTGCCACCAGCAGAGAAGACAGGGATTATAATGAAAAACTGTTTTTT.

This rearrangement joins TRBV29-1 to TRBJ2-2; no reliable D call. Trimming took off 4 bases at V and 1 base at J, with 4 bases between the two ends. Germline CDR1 and CDR2: SQVTM and ANQGSEA. This CDR3 is 12 amino acids long. This CDR3 reads CSVGRNTGELFF. The CDR3 DNA reads as TGCAGCGTTGGCAGGAACACCGGGGAGCTGTTTTTT.

This rearrangement joins TRBV6-6 to TRBJ2-1; 8 nucleotides line up with TRBD2. This CDR3 contains 17 residues. V gave up 5 bases and J gave up 4 bases; unmatched junction bases: 13. Germline values: CDR1 MNHNY, CDR2 SVGAGI (reference sequence). The CDR3 is CASSPLPSGGAYNEQFF. DNA of the CDR3: TGTGCCAGCAGTCCCCTACCAAGCGGGGGAGCATACAATGAGCAGTTCTTC.

This clone was seen a single time. J is TRBJ2-1 and V is TRBV7-9, with 14 bases lining up with TRBD2. J gave up 8 bases and V 4 bases, and 7 bases lay outside the gene matches. Germline CDR1 is SEHNR and CDR2 is FQNEAQ (reference sequence). The CDR3 extends over 16 amino acids. Here the CDR3 DNA reads TGTGCCAGCAGCTCGACTAGCGGGAGGGTGGGGGATGAGCAGTTCTTC. Encoded protein: CASSSTSGRVGDEQFF. Combining the CDR3 with reference TRBV7-9 and TRBJ2-1 gives the whole variable domain DTGVSQNPRHKITKRGQNVTFRCDPISEHNRLYWYRQTLGQGPEFLTYFQNEAQLEKSRLLSDRFSAERPKGSFSTLEIQRTEQGDSAMYLCASSSTSGRVGDEQFFGPGTRLTVL.

This chain joins TRBV3-1 (or the pseudogene TRBV3-2) and TRBJ2-6; D is possibly TRBD1 (5 bases). CDR1 is LGHDT and CDR2 is YNNKEL in the germline V gene (reference sequence). Trimming left V 3 bases short and J 2 bases short, with 11 bases between. CDR3 length equals 16 residues. CDR3 nucleotide sequence: TGTGCCAGCAGCCAGCAGGGTTACGCTGGGGCCAACGTCCTGACTTTC. This encodes CASSQQGYAGANVLTF.

CDR3 protein: CASSYVAGPGPDTQYF. The CDR3 coding sequence is TGCGCCAGCAGCTACGTAGCGGGCCCGGGGCCAGATACGCAGTATTTT. The chain recombines TRBV5-1 with TRBJ2-3, with 7 bases aligning to TRBD2. The CDR3 spans 16 residues. The ends lost 3 bases at V and 4 bases at J; junction bases unmatched: 11. Germline assignment: CDR1 SGHRS and CDR2 YFSETQ.

The V call is TRBV5-6, the J call TRBJ2-2; a possible D gene is TRBD1 (6 bases). Germline CDR1 and CDR2: SGHDT and YYEEEE. The CDR3 length is 14 residues. V was clipped by 3 bases and J by 2 bases, with 8 bases between them. Written as DNA, the CDR3 is TGTGCCAGCAGCTCAGGGGTAAACACCGGGGAGCTGTTTTTT. Its protein product is CASSSGVNTGELFF.

This clone was counted once. The chain couples TRBV7-3 to TRBJ2-2; D ambiguous. The germline V and J ends were trimmed by 2 bases and 1 base, with 5 bases remaining between them. Germline loops: CDR1 SGHTA, CDR2 FQGTGA. This CDR3 has 14 residues. The DNA for the CDR3 is TGTGCCAGCAGCTTATACAAGAACACCGGGGAGCTGTTTTTT. Translating it yields CASSLYKNTGELFF. Using reference TRBV7-3 and TRBJ2-2 for the parts outside the CDR3, the full variable domain is GAGVSQTPSNKVTEKGKYVELRCDPISGHTALYWYRQSLGQGPEFLIYFQGTGAADDSGLPNDRFFAVRPEGSVSTLKIQRTERGDSAVYLCASSLYKNTGELFFGEGSRLTVL.

The chain uses TRBV5-8 and TRBJ2-7, with a weak D call TRBD1 (6 bases). Trimming took 2 bases from V and 3 from J, leaving 12 bases between them. This CDR3 has 14 amino acids. Germline V gene sequence: CDR1 SGHTS, CDR2 YDEGEE. Here the CDR3 DNA reads TGTGCCAGCAGCTTCAGGGGAGAAGGCTACGAGCAGTACTTC. It specifies CASSFRGEGYEQYF.

The chain carries TRBV5-5 and TRBJ1-1; no firm D call. The V end was cut by 0 bases, the J end by 0 bases, with 6 bases between. This CDR3 spans 14 amino acids. Germline CDR1 is SGHKS and CDR2 is YYEKEE (reference sequence). The CDR3 DNA reads as TGTGCCAGCAGCTTGGCCACAGTGAACACTGAAGCTTTCTTT. Translating it yields CASSLATVNTEAFF.